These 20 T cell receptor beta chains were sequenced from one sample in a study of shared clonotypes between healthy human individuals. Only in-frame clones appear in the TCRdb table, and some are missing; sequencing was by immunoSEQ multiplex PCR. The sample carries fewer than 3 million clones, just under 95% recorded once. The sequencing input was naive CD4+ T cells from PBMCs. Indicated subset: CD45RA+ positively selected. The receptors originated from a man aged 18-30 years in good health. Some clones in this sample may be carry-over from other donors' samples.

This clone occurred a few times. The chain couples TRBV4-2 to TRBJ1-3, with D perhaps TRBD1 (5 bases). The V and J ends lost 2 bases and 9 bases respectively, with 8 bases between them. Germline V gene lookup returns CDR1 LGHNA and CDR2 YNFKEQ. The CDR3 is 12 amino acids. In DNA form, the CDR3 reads TGTGCCAGCAGCCAACAGGGTGGCACCATATATTTT. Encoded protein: CASSQQGGTIYF.

Here the CDR3 DNA reads TGTGCCAGCAGTTTGACTAGCGTCTCCTACGAGCAGTACTTC. Its translation: CASSLTSVSYEQYF. The V gene is TRBV2, the J gene TRBJ2-7, with 8 bases fitting TRBD2. Losses at the gene ends were 5 bases for V and 0 bases for J; bases not matched to a gene: 3. The germline V gene encodes CDR1 SNHLY and CDR2 FYNNEI. There are 14 residues in the CDR3.

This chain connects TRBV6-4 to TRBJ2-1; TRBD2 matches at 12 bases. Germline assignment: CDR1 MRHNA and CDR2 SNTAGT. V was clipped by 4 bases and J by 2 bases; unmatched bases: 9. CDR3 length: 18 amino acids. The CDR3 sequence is CASSGSPGLAGTYNEQFF. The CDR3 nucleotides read TGTGCCAGCAGTGGCTCCCCTGGACTAGCGGGAACCTACAATGAGCAGTTCTTC.

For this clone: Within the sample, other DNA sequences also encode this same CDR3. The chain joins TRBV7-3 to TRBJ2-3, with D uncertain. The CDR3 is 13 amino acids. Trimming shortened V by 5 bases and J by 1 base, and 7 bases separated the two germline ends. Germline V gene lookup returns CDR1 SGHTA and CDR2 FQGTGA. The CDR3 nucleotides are TGTGCCAGCAGCCCCACTCGCACAGATACGCAGTATTTT. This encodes CASSPTRTDTQYF. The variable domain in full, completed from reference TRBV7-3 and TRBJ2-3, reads GAGVSQTPSNKVTEKGKYVELRCDPISGHTALYWYRQSLGQGPEFLIYFQGTGAADDSGLPNDRFFAVRPEGSVSTLKIQRTERGDSAVYLCASSPTRTDTQYFGPGTRLTVL.

The CDR3 sequence: CATMKGAGQPQHF. DNA of the CDR3: TGTGCCACCATGAAGGGGGCAGGTCAGCCCCAGCATTTT. The gene calls are TRBV6-5 and TRBJ1-5; TRBD1 matches 7 bases. Germline lookup yields CDR1 MNHEY and CDR2 SVGAGI. The length of the CDR3 is 13 residues. J lost 6 bases, V lost 10 bases, and 9 bases had no gene match.

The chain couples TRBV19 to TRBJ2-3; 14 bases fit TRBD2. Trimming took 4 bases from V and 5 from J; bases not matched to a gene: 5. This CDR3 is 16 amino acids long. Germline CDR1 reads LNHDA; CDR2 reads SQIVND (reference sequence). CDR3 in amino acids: CASSTGLAGALDTQYF. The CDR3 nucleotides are TGTGCCAGTAGTACGGGACTAGCGGGAGCGTTAGATACGCAGTATTTT. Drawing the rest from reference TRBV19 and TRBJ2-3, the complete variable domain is DGGITQSPKYLFRKEGQNVTLSCEQNLNHDAMYWYRQDPGQGLRLIYYSQIVNDFQKGDIAEGYSVSREKKESFPLTVTSAQKNPTAFYLCASSTGLAGALDTQYFGPGTRLTVL.

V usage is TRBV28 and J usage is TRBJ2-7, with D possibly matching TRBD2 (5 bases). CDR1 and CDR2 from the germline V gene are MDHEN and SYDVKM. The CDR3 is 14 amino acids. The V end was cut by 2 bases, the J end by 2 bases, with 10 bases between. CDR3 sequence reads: CASSLGLAPYEQYF. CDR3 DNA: TGTGCCAGCAGTTTAGGTCTAGCCCCCTACGAGCAGTACTTC. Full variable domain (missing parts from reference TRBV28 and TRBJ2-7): DVKVTQSSRYLVKRTGEKVFLECVQDMDHENMFWYRQDPGLGLRLIYFSYDVKMKEKGDIPEGYSVSREKKERFSLILESASTNQTSMYLCASSLGLAPYEQYFGPGTRLTVT.

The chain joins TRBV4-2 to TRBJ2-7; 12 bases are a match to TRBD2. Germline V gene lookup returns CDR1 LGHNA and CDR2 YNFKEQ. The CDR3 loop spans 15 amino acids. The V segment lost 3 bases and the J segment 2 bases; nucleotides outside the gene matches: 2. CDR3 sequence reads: CASSQTSGRAYEQYF. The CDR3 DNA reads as TGTGCCAGCAGCCAGACTAGCGGGAGAGCCTACGAGCAGTACTTC.

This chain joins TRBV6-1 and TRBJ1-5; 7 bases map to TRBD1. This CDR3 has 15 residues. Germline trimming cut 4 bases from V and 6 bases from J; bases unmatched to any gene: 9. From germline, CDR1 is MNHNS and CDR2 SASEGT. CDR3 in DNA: TGTGCCAGCAGTGGAACGAGGGGGCGCGGTCAGCCCCAGCATTTT. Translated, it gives CASSGTRGRGQPQHF.

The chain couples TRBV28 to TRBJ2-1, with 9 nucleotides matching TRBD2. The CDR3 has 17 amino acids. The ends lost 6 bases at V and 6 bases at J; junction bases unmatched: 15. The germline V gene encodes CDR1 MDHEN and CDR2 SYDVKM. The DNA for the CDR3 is TGTGCCAGCAGGCTAGCGGGGTCGGGAGGTATCTCCAATGAGCAGTTCTTC. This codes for CASRLAGSGGISNEQFF.

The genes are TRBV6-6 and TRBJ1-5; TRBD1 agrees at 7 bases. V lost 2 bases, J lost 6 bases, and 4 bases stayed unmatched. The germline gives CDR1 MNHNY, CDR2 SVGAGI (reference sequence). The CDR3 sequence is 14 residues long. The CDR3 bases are TGTGCCAGCAGTTACCAGGGGGGAGGTCAGCCCCAGCATTTT. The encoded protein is CASSYQGGGQPQHF.

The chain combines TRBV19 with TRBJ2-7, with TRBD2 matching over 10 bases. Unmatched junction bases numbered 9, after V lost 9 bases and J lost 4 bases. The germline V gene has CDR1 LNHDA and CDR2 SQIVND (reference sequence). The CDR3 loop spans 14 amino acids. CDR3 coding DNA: TGTGCCAGCGGAAAGACTAGCGGGCCGTACGAGCAGTACTTC. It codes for CASGKTSGPYEQYF.

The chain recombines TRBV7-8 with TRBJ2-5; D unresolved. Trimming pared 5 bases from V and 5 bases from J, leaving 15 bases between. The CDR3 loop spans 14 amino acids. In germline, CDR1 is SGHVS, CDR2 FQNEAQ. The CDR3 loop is CASSPSVLGETQYF. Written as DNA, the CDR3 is TGTGCCAGCAGCCCAAGTGTGCTGGGGGAGACCCAGTACTTC.

CDR3 amino acids: CASSSPRGSYSNQPQHF. The CDR3 coding sequence is TGTGCCAGCAGTTCCCCGAGGGGATCCTATAGCAATCAGCCCCAGCATTTT. J is TRBJ1-5 and V is TRBV28, with D possibly TRBD1 on 5 matching bases. There are 17 residues in the CDR3. Germline V gene lookup returns CDR1 MDHEN and CDR2 SYDVKM. V dropped 4 bases and J dropped 0 bases, with 16 bases sitting between them.

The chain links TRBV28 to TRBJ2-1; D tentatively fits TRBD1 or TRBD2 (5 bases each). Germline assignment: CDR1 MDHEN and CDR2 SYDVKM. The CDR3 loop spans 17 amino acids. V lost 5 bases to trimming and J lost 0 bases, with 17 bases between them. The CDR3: CASSPTGTLSSYNEQFF. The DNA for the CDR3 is TGTGCCAGCAGTCCCACCGGGACGTTAAGCTCCTACAATGAGCAGTTCTTC.

CDR3 sequence (DNA): TGTGCCTGGGACCCCATCACAGATACGCAGTATTTT. Residues: CAWDPITDTQYF. The chain uses TRBV30 and TRBJ2-3; D ambiguous. Germline V gives CDR1 GTSNPN, CDR2 SVGIG (reference sequence). The length of the CDR3 is 12 residues. The V and J ends lost 5 bases and 2 bases respectively, with 8 bases between them.

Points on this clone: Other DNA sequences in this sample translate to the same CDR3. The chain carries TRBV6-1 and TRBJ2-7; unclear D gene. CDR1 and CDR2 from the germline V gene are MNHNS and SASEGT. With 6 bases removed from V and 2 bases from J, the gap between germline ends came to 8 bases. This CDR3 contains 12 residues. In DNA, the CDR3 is TGTGCCAGCAGCGTTGGTGCCTACGAGCAGTACTTC. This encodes CASSVGAYEQYF.

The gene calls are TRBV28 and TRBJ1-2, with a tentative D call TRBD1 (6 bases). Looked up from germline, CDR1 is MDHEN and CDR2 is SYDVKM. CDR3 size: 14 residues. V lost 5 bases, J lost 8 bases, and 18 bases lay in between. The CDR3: CASSPGGPLKGYTF. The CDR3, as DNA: TGTGCCAGCAGTCCCGGGGGCCCCCTAAAGGGCTACACCTTC.

In DNA form, the CDR3 reads TGTGCCAGCAGTGAACCCACCCCGGGGTTCGAAATGAACACTGAAGCTTTCTTT. Translated, it gives CASSEPTPGFEMNTEAFF. The chain couples TRBV2 to TRBJ1-1; D is unclear. Trimming removed 2 bases at V and 0 bases at J, with 19 bases between. Germline V gene lookup returns CDR1 SNHLY and CDR2 FYNNEI. This CDR3 is 18 amino acids long.

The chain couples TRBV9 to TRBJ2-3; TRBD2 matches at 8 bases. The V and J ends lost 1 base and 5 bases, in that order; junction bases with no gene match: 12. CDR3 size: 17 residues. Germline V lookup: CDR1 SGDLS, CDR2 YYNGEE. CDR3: CASSVFAGGRSGDTQYF. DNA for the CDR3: TGTGCCAGCAGCGTATTCGCGGGAGGCCGGAGTGGAGATACGCAGTATTTT.